This T cell receptor beta chain appears in the sequencing data of a study of T cell responses to AZD1222 COVID-19 vaccine (dated by TCRdb to about 2021). For the study in its entirety: TCR sequencing covered roughly 230 trial participants: roughly 200 given two doses of AZD1222 and 26 given two doses of MenACWY control vaccine. Trial participants were enrolled by age into subgroups of 18-55, 56-69 and 70-plus years, and about 150, 27 and 61 TCR-sequenced participants, respectively, were included in these subgroups. On the study overall, not on this receptor specifically: A significant rise in spike-specific TCR breadth and depth was observed after two AZD1222 doses relative to day 0 and relative to MenACWY recipients. Reportedly, close to half of the unique spike-specific TCRs recognized epitopes lying outside the regions that are mutated in the B.1.351 and B.1.1.7 variants. Participants were mostly white British and included more females than males, and it was suggested by the authors that clonal diversity may have been underestimated. The vaccine-associated CD4 TCRs covered the entire spike protein, and the dominant responses fell in regions 160-218 and 743-854. In the small 56-69-year group, the increase in depth fell short of significance, most likely because of low power. Conclusions about previously exposed vaccinees are limited, since just six or seven AZD1222 recipients were seropositive for SARS-CoV-2 at baseline. No day 14 peak-response samples were available, so repertoires were characterized only after the peak T cell response.

This clone was seen a handful of times. The antigen it binds to is not known. Base qualities are not at hand, and no much larger clone is one base apart. The time point tag for this specimen amounts to: about 28 days (+/-7) after the second vaccine dose. AZD1222 recipients with second doses at about 4 weeks or about 12 weeks were pooled, because spike-specific TCR depth and breadth did not differ between schedules. The vaccinee samples were drawn from two UK trials, COV001 and COV002, one of which was a single-blind randomized controlled phase 2/3 trial testing AZD1222 (ChAdOx1 nCoV-19) in healthy adults. For TCRbeta chain sequencing, PBMC samples from trial participants were taken at day 0 and at day 28 after the second dose. The CDR3 regions of human TCRbeta chains were analyzed by immunosequencing. In the original analysis: Repertoire TCRs were matched against a reference library of SARS-CoV-2-specific TCRs generated with the MIRA antigen-specificity platform. Breadth meant the fraction of unique TCRs that were SARS-CoV-2-associated, whereas depth meant the fraction of total T cells that were SARS-CoV-2-associated. Using the MIRA data, each spike-specific TCR was assigned both to the spike region to which the TCR was reactive and to a CD4 or CD8 class. Log10-transformed breadth and depth values were compared by one-way ANOVA with Sidak's multiple comparisons tests. This is the immuneACCESS table as TCRdb keeps it, with only in-frame sequences that have V and J called. A part of the clones is gone; compared with another copy, unresolved V genes explain less than half, and the rest is unexplained. The V and J calls and clone size are taken from that table; D and trimming were inferred from the DNA. The sample table lists almost 95,000 clones, 85% of them with a count of one. Of the sample, 4.5% is held by the ten largest clones.

Sequences SGHNT (CDR1) and YENEEA (CDR2) are obtained from the germline V gene. Cut back by 3 bases and 13 bases, the V and J ends lie 12 bases apart. The CDR3 has 12 amino acids, counting the end cysteine and phenylalanine. The only DNA kept is the CDR3, 36 bases in frame from the first base. Rearrangement joined TRBV11-3 to TRBJ2-2; the D gene is perhaps TRBD1 or TRBD2, each of them matching over 5 bases. The receptor's source is an adult who received the AZD1222 COVID-19 vaccine. Sequenced here: peripheral blood, sampled 28 days after the second AZD1222 dose. The CDR3 here reads CASSLSGPPLFF. In nucleotides, the sequence is TGTGCCAGCAGCTTGTCGGGACCGCCGCTGTTTTTT.